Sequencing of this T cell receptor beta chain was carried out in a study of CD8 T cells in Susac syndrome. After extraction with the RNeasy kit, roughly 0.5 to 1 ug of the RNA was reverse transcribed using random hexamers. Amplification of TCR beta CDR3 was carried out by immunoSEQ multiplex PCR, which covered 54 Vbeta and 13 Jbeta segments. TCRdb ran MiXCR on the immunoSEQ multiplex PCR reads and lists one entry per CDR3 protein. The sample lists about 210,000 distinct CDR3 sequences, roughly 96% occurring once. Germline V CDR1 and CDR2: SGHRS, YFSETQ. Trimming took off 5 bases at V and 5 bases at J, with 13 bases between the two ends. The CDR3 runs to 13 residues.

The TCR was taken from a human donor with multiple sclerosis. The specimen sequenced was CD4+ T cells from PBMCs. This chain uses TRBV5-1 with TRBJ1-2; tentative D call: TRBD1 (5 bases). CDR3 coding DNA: TGCGCCAGCAGTAGTCGGGACCGGTATGGCTACACCTTC. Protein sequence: CASSSRDRYGYTF.